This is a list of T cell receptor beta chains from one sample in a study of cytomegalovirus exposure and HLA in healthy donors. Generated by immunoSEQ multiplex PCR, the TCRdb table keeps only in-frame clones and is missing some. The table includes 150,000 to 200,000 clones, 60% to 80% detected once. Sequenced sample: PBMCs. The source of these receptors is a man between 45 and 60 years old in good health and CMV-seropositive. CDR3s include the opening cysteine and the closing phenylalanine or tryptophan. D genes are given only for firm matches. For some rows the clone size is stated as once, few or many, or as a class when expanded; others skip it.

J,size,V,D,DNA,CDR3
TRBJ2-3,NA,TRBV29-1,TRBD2,TGCAGCGTTGAAAATCTAGCGGGGGGGTTGGTAGATACGCAGTATTTT,CSVENLAGGLVDTQYF
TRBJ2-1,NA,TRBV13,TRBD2,TGTGCCAGCAGCTTAGGCCCGAGCGGGGCCTACAATGAGCAGTTCTTC,CASSLGPSGAYNEQFF
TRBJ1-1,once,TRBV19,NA,TGCTCTACTAGGGGGAGGAACACTGAAGCTTTCTTT,CSTRGRNTEAFF
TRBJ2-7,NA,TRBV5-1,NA,TGCGCCAGCAGCTTGGGGGGGGATATGTACGAGCAGTACTTC,CASSLGGDMYEQYF
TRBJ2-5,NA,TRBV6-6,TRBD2,TGTGCCAGCAGTCCGGCCGGGGGGAGAGAGACCCAGTACTTC,CASSPAGGRETQYF
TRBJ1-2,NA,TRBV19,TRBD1,TGTGCCAGTAGTACGGACAGGGGGCGCCTGAATGGCTACACCTTC,CASSTDRGRLNGYTF
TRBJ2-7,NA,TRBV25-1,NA,TGTGCCAGCAGTGAATCGAGTTACGAGCAGTACTTC,CASSESSYEQYF
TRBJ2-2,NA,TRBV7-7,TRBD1,TGTGCCAGCAGCTTAGGGACAGGGAACACCGGGGAGCTGTTTTTT,CASSLGTGNTGELFF
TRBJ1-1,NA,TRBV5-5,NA,TGTGCCAGCAGCCTTACGGGGACTGAAGCTTTCTTT,CASSLTGTEAFF
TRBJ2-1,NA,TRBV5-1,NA,TGCGCCAGCAGCTCCGGCGGGGTCTATGAGCAGTTCTTC,CASSSGGVYEQFF
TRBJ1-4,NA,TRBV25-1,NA,TGTGCCAGCAGTGACCTCTTACCGGGCAGGGGCAGTGAAAAACTGTTTTTT,CASSDLLPGRGSEKLFF
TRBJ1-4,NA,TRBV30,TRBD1,TGTGCCTGGAGTACCGGACAGGGGGCGCTTGAAAAACTGTTTTTT,CAWSTGQGALEKLFF
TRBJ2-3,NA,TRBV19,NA,TGTGCCAGTAGTATCGGCAGGTTTACGGATACGCAGTATTTT,CASSIGRFTDTQYF
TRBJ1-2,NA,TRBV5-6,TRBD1,TGTGCCAGCAGCTACGGGACAGTGAGCCGTGGCTACACCTTC,CASSYGTVSRGYTF
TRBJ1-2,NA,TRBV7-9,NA,TGTGCCAGCAGCTTGGGCAGCTATGGCTACACCTTC,CASSLGSYGYTF
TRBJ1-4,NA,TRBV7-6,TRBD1,TGTGCCAGCAGCTCGACAGGGCAAGGTGAAAAACTGTTTTTT,CASSSTGQGEKLFF
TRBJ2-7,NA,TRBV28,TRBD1,TGTGCCAGCAGTTCCGGACAGGGGTTATACGAGCAGTACTTC,CASSSGQGLYEQYF
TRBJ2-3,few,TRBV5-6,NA,TGTGCCAGCAGCTTTATTCGTGGCACAGATACGCAGTATTTT,CASSFIRGTDTQYF
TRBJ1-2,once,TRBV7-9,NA,TGTGCCAGCAGCCACACAGGGACCTATGGCTACACCTTC,CASSHTGTYGYTF
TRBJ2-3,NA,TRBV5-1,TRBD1,TGCGCCAGCAGCTCGGGTACAGGGGACACAGATACGCAGTATTTT,CASSSGTGDTDTQYF
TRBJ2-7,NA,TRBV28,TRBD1,TGTGCCAGCAAAAAGGACAGGGAGAGGGTAAGCTCCTACGAGCAGTACTTC,CASKKDRERVSSYEQYF
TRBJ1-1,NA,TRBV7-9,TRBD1,TGTGCCAGCAGCGCGAGGACAGGGAAAGATGACACTGAAGCTTTCTTT,CASSARTGKDDTEAFF
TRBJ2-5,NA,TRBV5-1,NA,TGCGCCAGCAGCTTGGCCCTCTCAGGGTCCTTCGAGACCCAGTACTTC,CASSLALSGSFETQYF
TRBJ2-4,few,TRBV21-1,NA,TGTGCCAGCAGCAAAGAGGCAGACAAGTACTTC,CASSKEADKYF
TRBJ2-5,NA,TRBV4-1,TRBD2,TGCGCCAGCAGCCAAGCGGCTAGCGGGGGGTGGTTCGGCGACACCCAGTACTTC,CASSQAASGGWFGDTQYF
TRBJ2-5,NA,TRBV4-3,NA,TGCGCCAGCAGTCGGGGACACGGGGAGACCCAGTACTTC,CASSRGHGETQYF
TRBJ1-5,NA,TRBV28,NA,TGTGCCAGCAGTTTATCAGGGAAGCACCAGCCCCAGCATTTT,CASSLSGKHQPQHF
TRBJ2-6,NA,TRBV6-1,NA,TGTGCCAGCACTCGGGCCAACGTCCTGACTTTC,CASTRANVLTF
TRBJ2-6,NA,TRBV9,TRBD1,TGTGCCAGCAGCGTAAGGACAGGGGGATCTGGGGCCAACGTCCTGACTTTC,CASSVRTGGSGANVLTF
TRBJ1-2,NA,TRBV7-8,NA,TGTGCCAGCAGCTCAGAATCCTCCTGGACAGTGCATGGCTACACCTTC,CASSSESSWTVHGYTF
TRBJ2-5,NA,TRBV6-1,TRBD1,TGTGCCAGCAGTCCCCTGGGACAGGGGAAGACCCAGTACTTC,CASSPLGQGKTQYF
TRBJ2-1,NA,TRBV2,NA,TGTGCCAGCAGTGGAGACTCCGGGGAATACAATGAGCAGTTCTTC,CASSGDSGEYNEQFF
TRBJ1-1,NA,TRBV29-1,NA,TGCAGCGTTGGGCCCCCCGCCGTGAACACTGAAGCTTTCTTT,CSVGPPAVNTEAFF
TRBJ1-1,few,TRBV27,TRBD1,TGTGCCAGCAGTTTATTGGCAGGGGGCACTGAAGCTTTCTTT,CASSLLAGGTEAFF
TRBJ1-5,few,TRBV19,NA,TGTGCCAGTAGTACCCCGCGTAACCTTGGGGCCAATCAGCCCCAGCATTTT,CASSTPRNLGANQPQHF
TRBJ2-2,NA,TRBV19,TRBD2,TGTGCCAGTACCCAAGCGGGAAGGGGCCGCAACACCGGGGAGCTGTTTTTT,CASTQAGRGRNTGELFF
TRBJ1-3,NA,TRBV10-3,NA,TGTGCCATCACCGGGTCTACCTCTGGAAACACCATATATTTT,CAITGSTSGNTIYF
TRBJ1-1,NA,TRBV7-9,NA,TGTGCCAGCAGTTACATACAGGGAGACGCTTTCTTT,CASSYIQGDAFF
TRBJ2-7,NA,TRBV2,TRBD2,TGTGCCAGCCGGGGGGTCTCCTACGAGCAGTACTTC,CASRGVSYEQYF
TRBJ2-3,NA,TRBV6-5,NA,TGTGCCAGCAGTTACTCGTTGGGGGCCCGCACAGATACGCAGTATTTT,CASSYSLGARTDTQYF
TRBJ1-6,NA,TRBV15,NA,TGTGCCACCAGCCCCCTCGCGAGCTCCTATAATTCGCCCCTCCACTTT,CATSPLASSYNSPLHF
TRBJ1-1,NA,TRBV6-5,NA,TGTGCCAGCAGTTACGGGCGGGGAGGGACTGAAGCTTTCTTT,CASSYGRGGTEAFF
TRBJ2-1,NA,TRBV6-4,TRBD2,TGTGCCAGCAGTGACTCAAGCGGGGGACATTACAATGAGCAGTTCTTC,CASSDSSGGHYNEQFF
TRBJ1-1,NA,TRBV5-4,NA,TGTGCCAGCAGCCAGGAAACAGGAGTCACTGAAGCTTTCTTT,CASSQETGVTEAFF
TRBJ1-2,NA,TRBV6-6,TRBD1,TGTGCCAGCAGAGGGACAGTCGAGCACTATGGCTACACCTTC,CASRGTVEHYGYTF